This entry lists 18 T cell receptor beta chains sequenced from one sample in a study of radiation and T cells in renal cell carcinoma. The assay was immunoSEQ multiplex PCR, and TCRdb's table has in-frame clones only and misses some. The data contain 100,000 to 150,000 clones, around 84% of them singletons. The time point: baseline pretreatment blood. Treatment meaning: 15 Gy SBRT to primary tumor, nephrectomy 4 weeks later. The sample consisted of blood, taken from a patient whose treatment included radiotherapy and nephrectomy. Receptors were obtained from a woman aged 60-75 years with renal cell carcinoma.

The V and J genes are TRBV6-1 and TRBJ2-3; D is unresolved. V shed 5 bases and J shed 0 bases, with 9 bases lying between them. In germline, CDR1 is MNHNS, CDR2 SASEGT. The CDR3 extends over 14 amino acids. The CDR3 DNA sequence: TGTGCCAGCAGTACGTCCTGGAGCACAGATACGCAGTATTTT. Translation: CASSTSWSTDTQYF.

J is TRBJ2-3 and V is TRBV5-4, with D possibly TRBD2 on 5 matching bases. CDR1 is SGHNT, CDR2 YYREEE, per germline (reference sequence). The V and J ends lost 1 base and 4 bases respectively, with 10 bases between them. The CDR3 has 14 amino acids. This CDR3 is CASSLSQRPDTQYF. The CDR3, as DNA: TGTGCCAGCAGCTTGAGTCAGCGGCCAGATACGCAGTATTTT.

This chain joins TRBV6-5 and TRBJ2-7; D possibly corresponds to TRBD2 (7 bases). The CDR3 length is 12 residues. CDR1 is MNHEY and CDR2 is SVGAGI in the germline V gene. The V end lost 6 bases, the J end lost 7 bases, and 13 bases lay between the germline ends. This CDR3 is CASRAGAGEQYF. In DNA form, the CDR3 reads TGTGCCAGCAGGGCGGGGGCCGGGGAGCAGTACTTC.

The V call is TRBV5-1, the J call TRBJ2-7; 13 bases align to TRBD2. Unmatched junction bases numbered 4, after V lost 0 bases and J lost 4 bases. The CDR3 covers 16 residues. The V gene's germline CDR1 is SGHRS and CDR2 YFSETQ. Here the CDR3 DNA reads TGCGCCAGCAGCTTGGGGACTAGCGGGAGTATGTACGAGCAGTACTTC. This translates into CASSLGTSGSMYEQYF.

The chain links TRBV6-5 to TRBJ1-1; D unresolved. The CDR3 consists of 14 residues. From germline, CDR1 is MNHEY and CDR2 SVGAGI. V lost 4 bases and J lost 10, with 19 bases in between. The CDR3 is CASSSGSLSGGAFF. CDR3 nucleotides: TGTGCCAGCAGTTCCGGGTCCTTATCGGGCGGAGCTTTCTTT.

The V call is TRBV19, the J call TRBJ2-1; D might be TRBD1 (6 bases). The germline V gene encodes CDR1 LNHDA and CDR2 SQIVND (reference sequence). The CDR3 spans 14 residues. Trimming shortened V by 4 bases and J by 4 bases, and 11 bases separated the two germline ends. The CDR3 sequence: CASSRGQYYNEQFF. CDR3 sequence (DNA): TGTGCCAGTAGTAGAGGACAGTATTACAATGAGCAGTTCTTC.

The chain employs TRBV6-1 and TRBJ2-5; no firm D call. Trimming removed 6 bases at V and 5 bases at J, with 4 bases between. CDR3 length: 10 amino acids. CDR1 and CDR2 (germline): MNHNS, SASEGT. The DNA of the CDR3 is TGTGCCAGCAGACTTGAGACCCAGTACTTC. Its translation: CASRLETQYF.

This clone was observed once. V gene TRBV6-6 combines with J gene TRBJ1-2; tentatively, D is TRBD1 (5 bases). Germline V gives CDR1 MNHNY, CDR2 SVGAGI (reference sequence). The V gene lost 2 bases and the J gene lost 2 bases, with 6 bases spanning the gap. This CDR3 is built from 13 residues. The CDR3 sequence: CASSYGTNYGYTF. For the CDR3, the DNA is TGTGCCAGCAGTTACGGGACCAACTATGGCTACACCTTC.

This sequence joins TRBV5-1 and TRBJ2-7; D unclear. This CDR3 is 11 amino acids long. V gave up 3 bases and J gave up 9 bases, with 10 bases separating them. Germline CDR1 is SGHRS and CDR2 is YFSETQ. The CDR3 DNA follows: TGCGCCAGCAGCTCCGACGCCACGCAGTACTTC. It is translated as CASSSDATQYF.

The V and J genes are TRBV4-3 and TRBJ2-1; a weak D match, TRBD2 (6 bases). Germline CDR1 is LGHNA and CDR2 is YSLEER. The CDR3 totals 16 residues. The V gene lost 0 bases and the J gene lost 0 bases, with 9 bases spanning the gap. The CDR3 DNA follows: TGCGCCAGCAGCCAAGATCCGACTAGCTCCTACAATGAGCAGTTCTTC. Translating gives CASSQDPTSSYNEQFF.

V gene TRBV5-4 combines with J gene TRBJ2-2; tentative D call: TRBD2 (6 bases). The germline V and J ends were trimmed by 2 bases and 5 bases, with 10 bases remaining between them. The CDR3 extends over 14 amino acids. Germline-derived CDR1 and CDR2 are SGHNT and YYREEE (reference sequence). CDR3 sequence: CASSFGGGTGELFF. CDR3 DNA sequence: TGTGCCAGCAGCTTCGGGGGTGGTACCGGGGAGCTGTTTTTT.

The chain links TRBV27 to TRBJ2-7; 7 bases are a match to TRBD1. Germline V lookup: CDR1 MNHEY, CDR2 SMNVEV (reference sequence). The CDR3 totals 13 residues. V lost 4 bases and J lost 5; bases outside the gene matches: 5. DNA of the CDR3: TGTGCCAGCAGTTGGAACAGGGGAAACGAGCAGTACTTC. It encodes CASSWNRGNEQYF.

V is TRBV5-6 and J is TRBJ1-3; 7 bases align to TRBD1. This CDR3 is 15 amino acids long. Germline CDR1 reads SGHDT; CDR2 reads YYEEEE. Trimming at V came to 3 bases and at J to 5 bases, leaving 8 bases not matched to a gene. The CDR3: CASSWARTGRNTIYF. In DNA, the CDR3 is TGTGCCAGCAGCTGGGCCCGGACAGGCCGAAACACCATATATTTT.

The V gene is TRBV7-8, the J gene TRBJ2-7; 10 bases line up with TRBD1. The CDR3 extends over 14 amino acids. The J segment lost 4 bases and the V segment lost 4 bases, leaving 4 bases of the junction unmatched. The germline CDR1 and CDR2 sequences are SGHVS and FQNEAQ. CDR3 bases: TGTGCCAGCAGCTCGACAGGGGGCGCGTACGAGCAGTACTTC. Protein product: CASSSTGGAYEQYF.

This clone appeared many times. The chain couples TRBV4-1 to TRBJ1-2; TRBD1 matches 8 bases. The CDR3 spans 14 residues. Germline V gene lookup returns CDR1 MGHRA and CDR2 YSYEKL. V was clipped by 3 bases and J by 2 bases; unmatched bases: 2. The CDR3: CASSQGQVNYGYTF. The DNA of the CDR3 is TGCGCCAGCAGCCAGGGACAGGTGAACTATGGCTACACCTTC.

Here the CDR3 DNA reads TGCGCCAGCAGCTTGGATAGCGGCTACGAGCAGTACTTC. Encoded protein: CASSLDSGYEQYF. The rearrangement joins TRBV5-1 to TRBJ2-7; D perhaps matches TRBD2 (6 bases). This CDR3 is built from 13 residues. The germline V and J ends were trimmed by 0 bases and 3 bases, with 7 bases remaining between them. Germline V gene data show CDR1 as SGHRS and CDR2 as YFSETQ.

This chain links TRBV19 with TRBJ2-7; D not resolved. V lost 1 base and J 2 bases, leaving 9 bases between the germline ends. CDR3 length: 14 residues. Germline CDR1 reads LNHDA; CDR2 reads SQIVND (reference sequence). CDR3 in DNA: TGTGCCAGTAGTATAGTCCGAGGCGCCTACGAGCAGTACTTC. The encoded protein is CASSIVRGAYEQYF.

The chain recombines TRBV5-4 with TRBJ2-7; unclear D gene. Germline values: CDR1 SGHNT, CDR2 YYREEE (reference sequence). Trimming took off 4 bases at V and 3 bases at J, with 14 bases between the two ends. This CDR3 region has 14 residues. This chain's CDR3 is CASSASSKGYEQYF. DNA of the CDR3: TGTGCCAGCAGCGCCTCTAGTAAGGGCTACGAGCAGTACTTC.